These 24 T cell receptor beta chains came from one sample sequenced in a study of cytomegalovirus exposure and HLA in healthy donors. Method: immunoSEQ multiplex PCR; TCRdb's copy keeps in-frame clones and lacks some. The sample contains some 110,000 clones, approximately 86% of which appear only once. The sequenced material came from PBMCs. The source is a man aged 18 to 35 in good health and CMV-seropositive.

The CDR3 reads CASSLSGGTEAFF. For the CDR3, the DNA is TGTGCCAGCAGCTTGTCGGGAGGCACTGAAGCTTTCTTT. The chain employs TRBV7-6 and TRBJ1-1; D uncertain. V shed 3 bases and J shed 4 bases, with 9 bases lying between them. Germline values: CDR1 SGHVS, CDR2 FNYEAQ. The CDR3 spans 13 residues.

This chain uses TRBV29-1 with TRBJ1-1; weak D call: TRBD1 (5 bases). The CDR3 sequence is 16 residues long. V was cut by 0 bases and J by 1 base, with 15 bases left in between. Germline V gene sequence: CDR1 SQVTM, CDR2 ANQGSEA. The CDR3 protein is CSVEDPAGGWNTEAFF. The CDR3, as DNA: TGCAGCGTTGAAGATCCGGCGGGGGGGTGGAACACTGAAGCTTTCTTT.

CDR3 nucleotides: TGCGCCAGCAGCCGATCTCCGGGACTTAACACCGGGGAGCTGTTTTTT. Residues: CASSRSPGLNTGELFF. The chain is built from TRBV4-1 and TRBJ2-2; a possible D gene is TRBD2 (6 bases). The germline V gene encodes CDR1 MGHRA and CDR2 YSYEKL. This CDR3 spans 16 amino acids. V lost 4 bases and J 2 bases, leaving 14 bases between the germline ends.

The J gene is TRBJ1-2, the V gene TRBV6-5, with D possibly being TRBD1 (5 bases). Germline loops: CDR1 MNHEY, CDR2 SVGAGI. Trimming took 6 bases from V and 5 from J, leaving 10 bases between them. The CDR3 totals 12 residues. The CDR3 spells CASSQGAYGYTF. CDR3 DNA sequence: TGTGCCAGCAGCCAAGGGGCGTATGGCTACACCTTC.

This chain connects TRBV6-1 to TRBJ2-5, with D perhaps TRBD1 (6 bases). The CDR3 has 15 residues. The ends were cut back, 6 bases at V and 5 bases at J, with 19 bases in the middle. Looked up from germline, CDR1 is MNHNS and CDR2 is SASEGT. CDR3 protein: CASSAQPGERETQYF. As DNA, the CDR3 is TGTGCCAGCAGCGCACAGCCAGGGGAGAGGGAGACCCAGTACTTC.

V and J are TRBV27 and TRBJ2-7, with TRBD2 as a possible D gene (6 bases). Trimming shortened V by 5 bases and J by 3 bases, and 20 bases separated the two germline ends. Germline V gene sequence: CDR1 MNHEY, CDR2 SMNVEV (reference sequence). The CDR3 is made up of 16 amino acids. The CDR3 protein is CASSPSGAGGNYEQYF. In nucleotides, the CDR3 is TGTGCCAGCAGTCCCTCCGGGGCAGGAGGGAACTACGAGCAGTACTTC.

The chain couples TRBV5-1 to TRBJ2-2; D unresolved. Germline CDR1 reads SGHRS; CDR2 reads YFSETQ. The CDR3 is made up of 14 amino acids. V lost 4 bases, J lost 7 bases, and 14 bases lay in between. The CDR3 region is CASSLDGSLGELFF. The CDR3 coding sequence is TGCGCCAGCAGCCTGGACGGTTCACTCGGGGAGCTGTTTTTT.

This clone was picked up one time. This rearrangement joins TRBV5-1 to TRBJ1-3; 8 positions match TRBD1. There are 16 residues in the CDR3. Germline-derived CDR1 and CDR2 are SGHRS and YFSETQ. V dropped 5 bases and J dropped 0; count of bases not matched to a gene: 7. The CDR3 is CASSLQGERSGNTIYF. The CDR3 DNA reads as TGCGCCAGCAGTCTACAGGGGGAACGCTCTGGAAACACCATATATTTT.

The chain employs TRBV27 and TRBJ1-2, with 7 bases that match TRBD1. J lost 1 base, V lost 3 bases, and 8 bases had no gene match. The CDR3 length is 16 residues. Germline V gene data show CDR1 as MNHEY and CDR2 as SMNVEV (reference sequence). The CDR3 region is CASSFSGQEFNYGYTF. CDR3 sequence (DNA): TGTGCCAGCAGTTTCTCCGGACAGGAGTTTAACTATGGCTACACCTTC.

The V call is TRBV7-8, the J call TRBJ2-2, with TRBD1 matching 10 bases. Per germline, CDR1 SGHVS and CDR2 FQNEAQ. V lost 0 bases, J lost 7 bases, and 8 bases stayed unmatched. The CDR3 contains 17 residues. The CDR3 DNA is TGTGCCAGCAGCTTAGCGGGGGACAGGGGTATGGGCGGGGAGCTGTTTTTT. It yields the protein CASSLAGDRGMGGELFF.

This chain joins TRBV19 and TRBJ1-5, with TRBD1 identical over 9 bases. V dropped 5 bases and J dropped 5; count of bases not matched to a gene: 13. This CDR3 is 17 amino acids long. Germline V gene sequence: CDR1 LNHDA, CDR2 SQIVND (reference sequence). CDR3 sequence reads: CASSRRGGQGPDQPQHF. CDR3 DNA sequence: TGTGCCAGTAGTCGCCGGGGGGGACAGGGACCCGATCAGCCCCAGCATTTT.

CDR3: CASTAAGVYNEQFF. Written as DNA, the CDR3 is TGTGCCAGCACAGCAGCGGGGGTTTACAATGAGCAGTTCTTC. This chain joins TRBV11-2 and TRBJ2-1; 8 bases match TRBD2. The CDR3 runs to 14 residues. CDR1 SGHAT and CDR2 FQNNGV come from the germline V gene. V lost 7 bases, J lost 4 bases, and 6 bases stayed unmatched.

The chain joins TRBV11-2 to TRBJ1-1; the D gene is possibly TRBD1 (6 bases). The CDR3 loop spans 17 amino acids. The germline gives CDR1 SGHAT, CDR2 FQNNGV. V lost 7 bases to trimming and J lost 0 bases, with 21 bases between them. CDR3 nucleotide sequence: TGTGCCAGCACCCCTTGGGCAGGGGCCGACCTGAACACTGAAGCTTTCTTT. It specifies CASTPWAGADLNTEAFF.

The sample holds a few counts of this clone. The rearrangement joins TRBV5-4 to TRBJ2-1; 7 bases are shared with TRBD2. From germline, CDR1 is SGHNT and CDR2 YYREEE (reference sequence). J lost 4 bases, V lost 2 bases, and 9 bases had no gene match. The CDR3 runs to 16 residues. The CDR3 reads CASSFFKGTTYNEQFF. DNA of the CDR3: TGTGCCAGCAGCTTCTTCAAGGGGACTACGTACAATGAGCAGTTCTTC.

The chain uses TRBV2 and TRBJ2-4; 7 bases match TRBD2. J lost 0 bases, V lost 6 bases, and 17 bases had no gene match. Germline assignment: CDR1 SNHLY and CDR2 FYNNEI. The CDR3 spans 19 residues. The CDR3 sequence: CASRPPGGYGTLAKNIQYF. CDR3 sequence (DNA): TGTGCCAGCAGACCACCCGGGGGGTACGGAACTCTAGCCAAAAACATTCAGTACTTC.

V gene TRBV4-2 combines with J gene TRBJ2-2; 8 nucleotides align to TRBD1. Germline trimming cut 6 bases from V and 0 bases from J; bases unmatched to any gene: 12. The CDR3 loop spans 18 amino acids. Germline-derived CDR1 and CDR2 are LGHNA and YNFKEQ. This CDR3 reads CASSRRTSTGANTGELFF. The CDR3 DNA sequence: TGTGCCAGCAGTCGTAGGACCTCGACAGGGGCGAACACCGGGGAGCTGTTTTTT.

The V gene is TRBV6-1, the J gene TRBJ2-2; 9 bases align to TRBD1. This CDR3 has 15 residues. Germline loops: CDR1 MNHNS, CDR2 SASEGT. V was pared by 8 bases and J by 5 bases, with 9 bases of the junction left unmatched. CDR3 sequence reads: CASQAGQGMTGELFF. The CDR3 bases are TGTGCCAGCCAAGCGGGACAGGGTATGACCGGGGAGCTGTTTTTT.

The gene calls are TRBV18 and TRBJ1-5, with TRBD1 matching over 7 bases. CDR3 length: 14 amino acids. Germline V gene data show CDR1 as KGHSH and CDR2 as LQKENI. Trimming cost V 2 bases and J 4 bases; bases outside gene matches: 2. The chain's CDR3 is CASSPGTANQPQHF. In DNA, the CDR3 is TGTGCCAGCTCACCAGGGACAGCTAATCAGCCCCAGCATTTT.

The J gene is TRBJ2-2, the V gene TRBV4-1; possibly TRBD1 for D (5 bases). Trimming shortened V by 2 bases and J by 7 bases, and 14 bases separated the two germline ends. This CDR3 is built from 15 residues. Germline V lookup: CDR1 MGHRA, CDR2 YSYEKL. CDR3 protein: CASSQQGTNGGELFF. The CDR3 DNA is TGCGCCAGCAGCCAACAGGGAACCAACGGCGGGGAGCTGTTTTTT.

The J gene is TRBJ1-1, the V gene TRBV15; perhaps TRBD1 as D (5 bases). The CDR3 extends over 14 amino acids. Trimming stripped 0 bases from V and 11 bases from J, with 16 bases between. CDR1 is LNHNV, CDR2 YYDKDF, per germline (reference sequence). The CDR3 sequence: CATSRDRGNLEAFF. CDR3 DNA: TGTGCCACCAGCAGAGATAGGGGAAACTTGGAGGCTTTCTTT. The full variable domain, with the rest looked up from reference TRBV15 and TRBJ1-1, is DAMVIQNPRYQVTQFGKPVTLSCSQTLNHNVMYWYQQKSSQAPKLLFHYYDKDFNNEADTPDNFQSRRPNTSFCFLDIRSPGLGDTAMYLCATSRDRGNLEAFFGQGTRLTVV.

The V gene is TRBV9, the J gene TRBJ2-7; possibly TRBD1 for D (6 bases). V dropped 5 bases and J dropped 2 bases, with 14 bases sitting between them. The CDR3 is made up of 14 amino acids. Germline values: CDR1 SGDLS, CDR2 YYNGEE. For the CDR3, the DNA is TGTGCCAGCAGTTACAGGGCTGGGGCCTACGAGCAGTACTTC. It encodes CASSYRAGAYEQYF.

The chain uses TRBV4-2 and TRBJ1-4; 8 positions agree with TRBD1. After removal of 4 bases from V and 6 bases from J, the junction contained 7 bases not matched to a gene. The CDR3 consists of 15 residues. Germline CDR1 LGHNA, CDR2 YNFKEQ. Written as DNA, the CDR3 is TGTGCCAGCAGCCGTTCCGGGACAGGAGATGAAAAACTGTTTTTT. The encoded protein is CASSRSGTGDEKLFF.

The chain links TRBV11-2 to TRBJ2-2; D might be TRBD2 (5 bases). V lost 1 base and J lost 6, with 9 bases in between. This CDR3 comprises 14 residues. The germline V gene encodes CDR1 SGHAT and CDR2 FQNNGV. CDR3: CASSLVPGAGELFF. CDR3 DNA sequence: TGTGCCAGCAGCTTAGTGCCCGGGGCCGGGGAGCTGTTTTTT.

V usage is TRBV5-6 and J usage is TRBJ2-5, with unresolved D. Deletions cut 8 bases from V and 6 bases from J, with 14 bases between. The CDR3 length is 12 residues. CDR1 is SGHDT and CDR2 is YYEEEE in the germline V gene. CDR3 in DNA: TGTGCCAGGTTCTCTTTGTACAAGACCCAGTACTTC. Amino acid sequence: CARFSLYKTQYF.